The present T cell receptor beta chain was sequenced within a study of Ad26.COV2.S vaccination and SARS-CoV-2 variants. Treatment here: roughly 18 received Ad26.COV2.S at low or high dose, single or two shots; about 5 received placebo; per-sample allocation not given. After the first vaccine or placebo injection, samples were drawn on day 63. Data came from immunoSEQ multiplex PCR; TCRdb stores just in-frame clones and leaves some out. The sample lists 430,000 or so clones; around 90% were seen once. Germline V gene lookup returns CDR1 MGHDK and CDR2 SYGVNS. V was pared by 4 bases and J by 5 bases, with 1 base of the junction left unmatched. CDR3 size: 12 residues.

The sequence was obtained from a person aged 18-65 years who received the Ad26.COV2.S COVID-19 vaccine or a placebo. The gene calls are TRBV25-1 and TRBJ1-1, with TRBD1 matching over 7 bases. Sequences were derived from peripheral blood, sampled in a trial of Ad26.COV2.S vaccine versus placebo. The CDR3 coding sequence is TGTGCCAGCAGTGCAGGGGGGACTGAAGCTTTCTTT. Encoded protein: CASSAGGTEAFF.